The present entry profiles one T cell receptor (beta chain) with its context. As yet, its antigen is unknown. This entry comes from a study of T-cell memory formation after mild COVID-19. Using its own MiXCR run on the 5' RACE reads, TCRdb lists one record per CDR3 protein. There are 100,000 to 130,000 distinct CDR3 sequences in the sample; 13% to 15% occur only once, and 30% to 45% lies in the top ten. Deletions cut 9 bases from V and 1 base from J, with 7 bases between. Germline loops: CDR1 SNHLY, CDR2 FYNNEI. The CDR3 sequence is 12 residues long. Study findings and constraints: Among CD4+ contracting clones, most were CM and EM, and CD8+ ones EMRA. Pre-infection memory harbored some responding clones, suggesting cross-reactive memory joined.

V and J are TRBV2 and TRBJ1-3; no definite D call. What was sequenced was PBMCs or a T cell subset sorted from them (not recorded which). The sequence was obtained from a man aged 18-30 years who had mild COVID-19 (a few samples of this study predate the infection). Cell type and time point are not known. The CDR3 bases are TGTGCCAGATGGGAATCTGGAAACACCATATATTTT. Translation gives CARWESGNTIYF.